The 26 T cell receptor beta chains in this list originate from one sample, sequenced in a study of T cells in Graves' hyperthyroidism and ophthalmopathy. Amplified TCR beta CDR3 regions derived from RNA transcripts. With the HTBI primer set, the TCR CDR3 went through a first round of RT-PCR. MiXCR, run by TCRdb on the multiplex PCR reads, gives a single entry per CDR3 protein. The data contain 560,000 or so distinct CDR3 sequences, approximately 44% of them singletons. The sample was peripheral blood or thyroid tissue (not recorded which). These receptors all come from a woman younger than 35 with Graves' hyperthyroidism.

The chain is built from TRBV19 and TRBJ1-2, with D possibly TRBD1 on 6 matching bases. Per germline, CDR1 LNHDA and CDR2 SQIVND (reference sequence). The V and J ends lost 6 bases and 8 bases respectively, with 22 bases between them. The CDR3 totals 15 residues. Here the CDR3 reads CASSSMNPTGPGYTF. Written as DNA, the CDR3 is TGTGCCAGTAGCAGTATGAACCCGACAGGTCCCGGCTACACCTTC.

This clonotype was counted a single time. The chain is built from TRBV24-1 and TRBJ2-2, with 8 bases aligning to TRBD2. Trimming cost V 1 base and J 7 bases; bases outside gene matches: 1. Germline V CDR1 and CDR2: KGHDR, SFDVKD. This CDR3 has 14 amino acids. CDR3 region: CATSDFGTSGELFF. DNA for the CDR3: TGTGCCACCAGTGATTTTGGGACTAGCGGGGAGCTGTTTTTT.

The chain uses TRBV20-1 and TRBJ2-5, with D possibly TRBD2 on 5 matching bases. CDR1 is DFQATT, CDR2 SNEGSKA, per germline (reference sequence). Trimming took 3 bases from V and 5 from J, leaving 19 bases between them. The CDR3 has 15 amino acids. The CDR3: CSARDVGEVWETQYF. The CDR3 DNA is TGCAGTGCTAGGGATGTGGGAGAGGTGTGGGAGACCCAGTACTTC.

The chain combines TRBV11-2 with TRBJ1-2; a possible D gene is TRBD1 (5 bases). The CDR3 is made up of 17 amino acids. Germline loops: CDR1 SGHAT, CDR2 FQNNGV. V gave up 0 bases and J gave up 2 bases, with 16 bases separating them. The CDR3 nucleotides read TGTGCCAGCAGCTTAGATCCGTCCGGACAACTAAACTATGGCTACACCTTC. Its protein is CASSLDPSGQLNYGYTF.

This clonotype has a count of ten or more. The junction shows a germline mismatch at one end, possibly a read error. The V call is TRBV24-1, the J call TRBJ1-5, with a weak D call TRBD1 (6 bases). From germline, CDR1 is KGHDR and CDR2 SFDVKD. The CDR3 spans 9 residues. CDR3 sequence: CATIPDRYF. CDR3 nucleotides: TGTGCCACCATTCCTGACAGGTATTTT.

This clonotype was seen a handful of times. V usage is TRBV6-5 and J usage is TRBJ1-1; no reliable D call. V shed 7 bases and J shed 5 bases, with 11 bases lying between them. The CDR3 is made up of 12 amino acids. Germline V gives CDR1 MNHEY, CDR2 SVGAGI. The CDR3 region is CASITGGTEAFF. Written as DNA, the CDR3 is TGTGCCAGCATTACCGGAGGGACTGAAGCTTTCTTT.

At least ten counts were recorded for this clonotype. This chain connects TRBV2 to TRBJ1-2, with D possibly matching TRBD1 (5 bases). Germline V gives CDR1 SNHLY, CDR2 FYNNEI. V lost 3 bases and J lost 2, with 10 bases in between. The CDR3 totals 14 residues. The CDR3 region has the DNA TGTGCCAGCAGTGATGGGGGGGAGAACTATGGCTACACCTTC. Amino acid sequence: CASSDGGENYGYTF.

This clonotype was detected a few times. The chain has TRBV7-3 and TRBJ1-1; no definite D call. V was trimmed by 5 bases and J by 4 bases, leaving 11 bases between them. The germline V gene has CDR1 SGHTA and CDR2 FQGTGA. CDR3 size: 13 residues. The CDR3 bases are TGTGCCAGCAGCCTCCATCCGGGCACTGAAGCTTTCTTT. Translation gives CASSLHPGTEAFF.

V usage is TRBV7-6 and J usage is TRBJ1-4, with 9 bases that match TRBD1. The ends lost 5 bases at V and 6 bases at J; junction bases unmatched: 7. The CDR3 contains 15 residues. The germline V gene encodes CDR1 SGHVS and CDR2 FNYEAQ. The CDR3 protein is CASSPGTGLDEKLFF. DNA for the CDR3: TGTGCCAGCAGCCCAGGGACAGGGCTGGATGAAAAACTGTTTTTT. The complete variable domain, with remaining parts taken from reference TRBV7-6 and TRBJ1-4, reads GAGVSQSPRYKVTKRGQDVALRCDPISGHVSLYWYRQALGQGPEFLTYFNYEAQQDKSGLPNDRFSAERPEGSISTLTIQRTEQRDSAMYRCASSPGTGLDEKLFFGSGTQLSVL.

The chain carries TRBV7-2 and TRBJ2-7, with unresolved D. V was pared by 4 bases and J by 6 bases, with 7 bases between. Germline assignment: CDR1 SGHTA and CDR2 FQGNSA. The length of the CDR3 is 11 residues. The CDR3 region has the DNA TGTGCCAGCAGCTCAAGCGTCGAGCAGTACTTC. Encoded protein: CASSSSVEQYF.

This clonotype showed up just a few times. This could be a read error, since a much larger clone is one nucleotide away. J is TRBJ1-4 and V is TRBV2, with D uncertain. Germline loops: CDR1 SNHLY, CDR2 FYNNEI. The CDR3 runs to 12 residues. Deletions cut 3 bases from V and 8 bases from J, with 7 bases between. CDR3 protein: CASSESLEKLFF. Here the CDR3 DNA reads TGTGCCAGCAGTGAGTCGTTGGAAAAACTGTTTTTT.

This chain joins TRBV6-2 or TRBV6-3 and TRBJ2-7, with D unresolved. CDR3 size: 13 residues. Germline CDR1 reads MNHEY; CDR2 reads SVGEGT. Trimming removed 6 bases from V and 7 bases from J, with 16 bases in between. The CDR3 protein is CASSPGQPREQYF. The CDR3 DNA is TGTGCCAGCAGCCCCGGGCAGCCAAGGGAGCAGTACTTC.

The sample holds many counts of this clonotype. The CDR3 DNA reads as TGTGCCAGCAGCAAACAGGGGGGCAGAGGCTACGAGCAGTACTTC. It codes for CASSKQGGRGYEQYF. This chain uses TRBV7-6 with TRBJ2-7, with 8 bases matching TRBD1. CDR1 and CDR2 from the germline V gene are SGHVS and FNYEAQ. V was clipped by 5 bases and J by 3 bases; unmatched bases: 9. The CDR3 has 15 residues.

V gene TRBV9 combines with J gene TRBJ2-7, with 7 bases fitting TRBD1. There are 14 residues in the CDR3. V was clipped by 4 bases and J by 7 bases; unmatched bases: 11. The germline CDR1 and CDR2 sequences are SGDLS and YYNGEE. This CDR3 is CASSQFPRGSEQYF. The CDR3 DNA sequence: TGTGCCAGCAGCCAATTTCCCAGGGGGAGTGAGCAGTACTTC.

This clonotype was seen at least ten times. This chain joins TRBV10-3 and TRBJ2-7; 10 nucleotides agree with TRBD2. The germline CDR1 and CDR2 sequences are ENHRY and SYGVKD. The CDR3 covers 15 residues. V lost 6 bases to trimming and J lost 7 bases; unmatched junction nucleotides: 12. The CDR3 region is CAIRRTSGYPGEQYF. CDR3 DNA sequence: TGTGCCATCAGGAGGACTAGCGGTTACCCGGGAGAGCAGTACTTC.

This clonotype has a count of ten or more. V is TRBV4-1 and J is TRBJ2-5, with a tentative D call TRBD1 (5 bases). This CDR3 is built from 14 residues. Trimming shortened V by 0 bases and J by 4 bases, and 9 bases separated the two germline ends. From germline, CDR1 is MGHRA and CDR2 YSYEKL. The CDR3 spells CASSQDPGLETQYF. CDR3 bases: TGCGCCAGCAGCCAAGATCCAGGGCTAGAGACCCAGTACTTC.

The chain joins TRBV29-1 to TRBJ2-3; 9 bases map to TRBD1. The germline gives CDR1 SQVTM, CDR2 ANQGSEA. J was trimmed by 0 bases and V by 5 bases; bases with no gene match: 3. CDR3 length equals 14 residues. The CDR3 DNA is TGCAGCGTTTCCGGGACAGGGAGCACAGATACGCAGTATTTT. Translation: CSVSGTGSTDTQYF.

This clonotype has only one observation. A much larger clone lies one base from this, so it may be a read error. This chain connects TRBV2 to TRBJ1-5; D is uncertain. Per germline, CDR1 SNHLY and CDR2 FYNNEI. This CDR3 spans 12 amino acids. Trimming shortened V by 4 bases and J by 6 bases, and 7 bases separated the two germline ends. DNA of the CDR3: TGTGCCAGCAGTGGAGCGGGTCAGCCCCAGCATTTT. It yields the protein CASSGAGQPQHF.

Ten or more counts support this clonotype. V and J are TRBV12-3 or TRBV12-4 and TRBJ1-2, with 8 bases lining up with TRBD1. Trimming took 7 bases from V and 4 from J; bases not matched to a gene: 5. There are 13 residues in the CDR3. The CDR3 sequence: CASTPDRGYGYTF. CDR3 coding DNA: TGTGCCAGCACACCTGACAGGGGCTATGGCTACACCTTC.

This sequence joins TRBV4-1 and TRBJ1-1; 8 bases map to TRBD1. This CDR3 has 16 amino acids. V lost 0 bases, J lost 0 bases, and 3 bases stayed unmatched. CDR1 is MGHRA, CDR2 YSYEKL, per germline. CDR3 nucleotides: TGCGCCAGCAGCCAAGATAACAGGGGGATGAACACTGAAGCTTTCTTT. It encodes CASSQDNRGMNTEAFF.

This chain links TRBV7-9 with TRBJ2-5, with 7 bases identical to TRBD1. CDR1 is SEHNR, CDR2 FQNEAQ, per germline (reference sequence). Unmatched junction bases numbered 8, after V lost 7 bases and J lost 9 bases. This CDR3 is 12 amino acids long. The CDR3 DNA is TGTGCCAGCATTACCGGACAGGCGGCCCAGTACTTC. It translates to CASITGQAAQYF.

This clonotype was observed at least ten times. This sequence joins TRBV14 and TRBJ1-1; D is uncertain. Deletions cut 3 bases from V and 1 base from J, with 6 bases between. CDR3 length: 13 amino acids. Germline V gene sequence: CDR1 SGHDN, CDR2 FVKESK. The CDR3 nucleotides read TGTGCCAGCAGCCATCGACAGAACACTGAAGCTTTCTTT. Its translation: CASSHRQNTEAFF.

This chain connects TRBV7-9 to TRBJ2-5, with a weak D call TRBD1 (5 bases). The CDR3 contains 15 residues. The ends were cut back, 3 bases at V and 2 bases at J, with 13 bases in the middle. From germline, CDR1 is SEHNR and CDR2 FQNEAQ (reference sequence). The CDR3 DNA follows: TGTGCCAGCAGCTTCCCCTCCAGGGTTCAAGAGACCCAGTACTTC. Translated, it gives CASSFPSRVQETQYF.

This clonotype was counted many times. This sequence joins TRBV29-1 and TRBJ2-7; TRBD2 agrees at 13 bases. The CDR3 is made up of 13 amino acids. Trimming cost V 6 bases and J 2 bases; bases outside gene matches: 1. Per germline, CDR1 SQVTM and CDR2 ANQGSEA. This CDR3 is CSVGLAGTYEQYF. CDR3 coding DNA: TGCAGCGTGGGACTAGCGGGAACCTACGAGCAGTACTTC.

There are many counts of this clonotype. The V call is TRBV2, the J call TRBJ1-6; TRBD1 matches at 7 bases. The germline gives CDR1 SNHLY, CDR2 FYNNEI. V lost 10 bases to trimming and J lost 5 bases; unmatched junction nucleotides: 8. This CDR3 is built from 14 residues. This chain's CDR3 is CAITSGQNNSPLHF. CDR3 nucleotides: TGTGCCATAACATCGGGACAGAATAATTCACCCCTCCACTTT.

This sequence joins TRBV2 and TRBJ1-2; 12 bases align to TRBD1. This CDR3 region has 16 residues. Trimming took 6 bases from V and 3 from J; bases not matched to a gene: 8. Germline V gene data show CDR1 as SNHLY and CDR2 as FYNNEI. The DNA for the CDR3 is TGTGCCAGCAGGAACCAGGGACAGGGGGCTGACTATGGCTACACCTTC. Residues: CASRNQGQGADYGYTF.